The T cell receptor beta chain described here comes from a study of blood T cell repertoires in COVID-19. Whole-study context: From the United States, Italy and Spain came samples of acute and convalescent COVID-19. PBMCs, B-cell-depleted T cells, or T cells provided the cDNA or gDNA that made up the material.

For recovered donors of Cohort 3, there were two negative PCRs, clearance, or symptom resolution. This table comes from immunoSEQ multiplex PCR, and its TCRdb copy is limited to in-frame clones, with some not included. The table shows some 380,000 clones, with 70% to 90% occurring only once. This CDR3 comprises 13 residues. Per germline, CDR1 SQVTM and CDR2 ANQGSEA. V was cut by 8 bases and J by 5 bases, with 18 bases left in between. Sequencing was carried out using PBMCs or T cells enriched from blood (not recorded which). The TCR comes from a man younger than 40 who had recovered from COVID-19. V and J are TRBV29-1 and TRBJ2-5, with a tentative D call TRBD1 (6 bases). CDR3 region: CSSLGAGHETQYF. CDR3 nucleotides: TGCAGCTCCTTGGGGGCAGGACACGAGACCCAGTACTTC.